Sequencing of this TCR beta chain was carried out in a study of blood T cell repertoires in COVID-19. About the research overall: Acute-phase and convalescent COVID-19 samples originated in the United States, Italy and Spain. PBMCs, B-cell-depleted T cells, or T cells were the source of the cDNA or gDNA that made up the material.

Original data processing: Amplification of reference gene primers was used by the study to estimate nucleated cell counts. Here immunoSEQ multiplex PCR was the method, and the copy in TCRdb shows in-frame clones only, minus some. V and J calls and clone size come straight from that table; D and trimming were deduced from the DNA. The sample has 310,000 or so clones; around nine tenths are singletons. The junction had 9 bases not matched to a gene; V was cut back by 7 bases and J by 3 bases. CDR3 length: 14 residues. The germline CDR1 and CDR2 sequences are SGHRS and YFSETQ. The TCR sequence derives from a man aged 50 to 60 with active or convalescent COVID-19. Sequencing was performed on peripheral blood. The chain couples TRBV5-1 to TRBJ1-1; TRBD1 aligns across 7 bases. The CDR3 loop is CASGNRGSDTEAFF. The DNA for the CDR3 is TGCGCCAGCGGCAACAGGGGAAGCGACACTGAAGCTTTCTTT. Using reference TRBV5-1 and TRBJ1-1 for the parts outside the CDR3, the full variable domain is KAGVTQTPRYLIKTRGQQVTLSCSPISGHRSVSWYQQTPGQGLQFLFEYFSETQRNKGNFPGRFSGRQFSNSRSEMNVSTLELGDSALYLCASGNRGSDTEAFFGQGTRLTVV.